The 9 T cell receptor beta chains below were found in one sample sequenced in a study of T-cell reconstitution after alpha-beta-depleted transplantation in children. Preparation of the TCRbeta library involved a method that used unique molecular identifiers. TCRdb fed the PCR reads into MiXCR, producing one record per CDR3 protein. The profile shows some 450,000 distinct CDR3 sequences, roughly 44% of them singletons. Sequenced material: PBMCs, taken before TCRalphabeta/CD19-depleted stem cell transplant. The receptor source for this set is a girl aged 2 to 10 with aplastic anemia, due to receive a stem cell transplant.

This clonotype was counted ten times or more. The rearrangement links TRBV7-3 to TRBJ2-7, with unresolved D. The V end was cut by 0 bases, the J end by 0 bases, with 15 bases between. The germline V gene encodes CDR1 SGHTA and CDR2 FQGTGA. CDR3 length equals 17 residues. The CDR3 nucleotides read TGTGCCAGCAGCTTAACCCCCGTCGGCGCCTTCTCCTACGAGCAGTACTTC. Its translation: CASSLTPVGAFSYEQYF.

CDR3 nucleotides: TGCAGTGCCCAATTACGTTGGGGGACTAGTAACAATGAGCAGTTCTTC. Translation: CSAQLRWGTSNNEQFF. This rearrangement joins TRBV20-1 to TRBJ2-1; 8 nucleotides line up with TRBD2. The CDR3 length is 16 residues. CDR1 is DFQATT and CDR2 is SNEGSKA in the germline V gene (reference sequence). J lost 5 bases, V lost 6 bases, and 15 bases had no gene match.

This clonotype was found a few times. J is TRBJ2-2 and V is TRBV5-5, with D tentatively TRBD1 or TRBD2 (5 bases each). CDR3 length: 16 amino acids. V shed 4 bases and J shed 4 bases, with 17 bases lying between them. CDR1 SGHKS and CDR2 YYEKEE come from the germline V gene (reference sequence). CDR3 in amino acids: CASSPRELPSTGELFF. The CDR3 DNA sequence: TGTGCCAGCAGCCCCAGGGAGCTCCCCTCCACCGGGGAGCTGTTTTTT.

This clonotype was recorded at least ten times. V is TRBV18 and J is TRBJ2-3; possibly TRBD2 for D (5 bases). Trimming removed 3 bases at V and 0 bases at J, with 13 bases between. Germline V gives CDR1 KGHSH, CDR2 LQKENI. The CDR3 spans 16 residues. CDR3 nucleotide sequence: TGTGCCAGCTCACCTCTTGGGTGGACTAGCACAGATACGCAGTATTTT. It is translated as CASSPLGWTSTDTQYF.

In its sample, this clonotype was seen a few times. V and J are TRBV29-1 and TRBJ2-5; possibly TRBD2 for D (6 bases). The ends were cut back, 8 bases at V and 5 bases at J, with 18 bases in the middle. The CDR3 consists of 13 residues. CDR1 and CDR2 from the germline V gene are SQVTM and ANQGSEA. The CDR3: CSSGGVPGETQYF. CDR3 DNA: TGCAGCTCCGGAGGGGTGCCCGGGGAGACCCAGTACTTC.

The sample holds one count of this clonotype. A much bigger clone sits one base away, suggesting this may be a read error. The gene calls are TRBV11-2 and TRBJ2-2, with TRBD2 as a possible D gene (7 bases). CDR1 and CDR2 (germline): SGHAT, FQNNGV. The CDR3 runs to 17 residues. The CDR3 spells CASSLEGGAAPRGELLF. The CDR3, as DNA: TGTGCCAGCAGCTTAGAGGGGGGGGCGGCGCCTAGGGGGGAGCTGCTTTTT.

The CDR3 here is CSAQGLPGTDTQYF. DNA of the CDR3: TGCAGTGCCCAGGGGCTCCCTGGGACAGATACGCAGTATTTT. This chain connects TRBV20-1 to TRBJ2-3, with TRBD1 as a possible D gene (6 bases). The CDR3 spans 14 residues. With 6 bases removed from V and 3 bases from J, the gap between germline ends came to 16 bases. CDR1 and CDR2 from the germline V gene are DFQATT and SNEGSKA (reference sequence).

This chain links TRBV2 with TRBJ2-2, with 7 nucleotides matching TRBD1. Germline CDR1 is SNHLY and CDR2 is FYNNEI. The CDR3 is made up of 13 amino acids. After removal of 5 bases from V and 7 bases from J, the junction contained 4 bases not matched to a gene. The CDR3 DNA is TGTGCCAGCAGTCGACAGGGCAGCGGGGAGCTGTTTTTT. This gives the protein CASSRQGSGELFF.

This clonotype was detected only a few times. The chain combines TRBV20-1 with TRBJ2-7; D tentatively reads TRBD1 or TRBD2 (5 bases each). V was clipped by 6 bases and J by 4 bases, with 22 bases between them. Per germline, CDR1 DFQATT and CDR2 SNEGSKA (reference sequence). The CDR3 length is 15 residues. The CDR3 here is CSAPSGWGRAYEQYF. The CDR3 DNA reads as TGCAGTGCCCCCTCAGGGTGGGGGAGAGCGTACGAGCAGTACTTC.